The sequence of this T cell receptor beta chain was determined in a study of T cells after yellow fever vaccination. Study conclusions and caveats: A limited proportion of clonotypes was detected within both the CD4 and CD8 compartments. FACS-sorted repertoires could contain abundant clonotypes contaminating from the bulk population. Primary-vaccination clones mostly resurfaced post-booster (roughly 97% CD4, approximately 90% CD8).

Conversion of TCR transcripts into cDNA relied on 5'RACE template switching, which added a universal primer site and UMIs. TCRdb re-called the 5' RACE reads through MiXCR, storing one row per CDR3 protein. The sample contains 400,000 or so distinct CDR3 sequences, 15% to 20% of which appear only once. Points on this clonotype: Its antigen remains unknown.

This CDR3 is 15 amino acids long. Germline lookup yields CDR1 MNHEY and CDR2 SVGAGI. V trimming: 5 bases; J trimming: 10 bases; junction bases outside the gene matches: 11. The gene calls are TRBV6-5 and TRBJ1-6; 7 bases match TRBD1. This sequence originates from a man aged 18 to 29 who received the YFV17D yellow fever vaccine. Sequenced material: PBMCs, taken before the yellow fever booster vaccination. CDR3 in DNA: TGTGCCAGCAGTGCCTCCGGGACAGAACGGTCACCCCTCCACTTT. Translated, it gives CASSASGTERSPLHF.